What follows are 19 T cell receptor beta chains derived from one specimen sequenced in a study of shared clonotypes between healthy human individuals. Produced via immunoSEQ multiplex PCR; TCRdb's table is partial and in-frame only. The repertoire holds some 2,000,000 clones, with 85% to 95% as singletons. Sequences were obtained from naive CD4+ T cells sorted from blood. Subset of the sample: CD45RA+ positively selected. All receptors derive from a man younger than 35 in good health.

To note about this clone: An end of the junction differs from the germline gene, which may be a read error. This chain links TRBV28 with TRBJ1-3; the D is unclear. The CDR3 has 17 amino acids. Germline values: CDR1 MDHEN, CDR2 SYDVKM. The CDR3 reads CASSLVPGSRSRNTIHF. The CDR3 DNA follows: TGTGCCAGCAGTTTGGTCCCGGGAAGTAGGTCTAGAAACACCATACATTTT. The complete variable domain, with remaining parts taken from reference TRBV28 and TRBJ1-3, reads DVKVTQSSRYLVKRTGEKVFLECVQDMDHENMFWYRQDPGLGLRLIYFSYDVKMKEKGDIPEGYSVSREKKERFSLILESASTNQTSMYLCASSLVPGSRSRNTIHFGEGSWLTVV.

This chain connects TRBV7-8 to TRBJ1-5; D is uncertain. Germline CDR1 SGHVS, CDR2 FQNEAQ. The V and J ends lost 5 bases and 0 bases respectively, with 17 bases between them. CDR3 length: 17 amino acids. The CDR3 loop is CASSLEGSQYSNQPQHF. The CDR3 nucleotides read TGTGCCAGCAGCCTGGAGGGCAGTCAGTATAGCAATCAGCCCCAGCATTTT.

About this clone: Other DNA sequences in this sample translate to the same CDR3. The chain links TRBV6-5 to TRBJ1-3; no firm D call. From germline, CDR1 is MNHEY and CDR2 SVGAGI. The CDR3 extends over 14 amino acids. Trimming stripped 5 bases from V and 0 bases from J, with 8 bases between. Here the CDR3 DNA reads TGTGCCAGCAGTCGGGTCTCCTCTGGAAACACCATATATTTT. This gives the protein CASSRVSSGNTIYF.

Concerning this clone itself: Other DNA sequences in this sample translate to the same CDR3. The chain uses TRBV19 and TRBJ2-7, with D perhaps matching TRBD1 or TRBD2 (5 bases each). Germline CDR1 LNHDA, CDR2 SQIVND (reference sequence). The CDR3 spans 14 residues. V lost 4 bases and J lost 1, with 11 bases in between. CDR3: CASSNRDGSYEQYF. The CDR3 DNA reads TGTGCCAGTAGTAATCGGGACGGATCCTACGAGCAGTACTTC.

The chain joins TRBV19 to TRBJ2-5; D may be TRBD2 (6 bases). V was trimmed by 4 bases and J by 3 bases, leaving 9 bases between them. The germline V gene has CDR1 LNHDA and CDR2 SQIVND (reference sequence). The CDR3 sequence is 13 residues long. DNA for the CDR3: TGTGCCAGTAGTACCGTAGCGGAAGAGACCCAGTACTTC. It specifies CASSTVAEETQYF.

The chain joins TRBV7-9 to TRBJ2-5; TRBD2 aligns across 7 bases. Per the germline V gene, CDR1 is SEHNR and CDR2 is FQNEAQ (reference sequence). The CDR3 is 15 amino acids. Trimming removed 1 base from V and 7 bases from J; junction bases left unmatched: 9. CDR3 region: CASSLGLAVHGTQYF. As DNA, the CDR3 is TGTGCCAGCAGCTTAGGGCTAGCGGTCCATGGGACCCAGTACTTC.

With regard to this clone: This sample includes further DNA sequences coding for the same CDR3. The gene calls are TRBV13 and TRBJ2-6, with D unresolved. This CDR3 region has 16 residues. The V end was cut by 1 base, the J end by 0 bases, with 7 bases between. The germline gives CDR1 PRHDT, CDR2 FYEKMQ (reference sequence). The CDR3 is CASSLETGSGANVLTF. The CDR3 DNA reads TGTGCCAGCAGCTTAGAGACGGGCTCTGGGGCCAACGTCCTGACTTTC.

The chain links TRBV5-1 to TRBJ2-4, with 10 bases matching TRBD1. V shed 4 bases and J 1 base; nucleotides not matched to a gene: 5. Per germline, CDR1 SGHRS and CDR2 YFSETQ. The CDR3 totals 16 residues. CDR3 nucleotide sequence: TGCGCCAGCAGCGGACAGGGGGAGTTTGCCAAAAACATTCAGTACTTC. Its translation: CASSGQGEFAKNIQYF.

Regarding this clone: Distinct nucleotide sequences in the sample also encode this CDR3. The J gene is TRBJ1-1, the V gene TRBV4-1; D is unclear. V gave up 0 bases and J gave up 6 bases, with 8 bases separating them. Germline V gives CDR1 MGHRA, CDR2 YSYEKL. The CDR3 totals 13 residues. The CDR3 spells CASSQDSLAEAFF. CDR3 in DNA: TGCGCCAGCAGCCAAGACAGTTTGGCTGAAGCTTTCTTT.

Points on this clone: The sample has other DNA sequences that encode this CDR3 too. V gene TRBV7-2 combines with J gene TRBJ2-5; tentatively, D is TRBD2 (5 bases). The germline V gene encodes CDR1 SGHTA and CDR2 FQGNSA. The V gene lost 0 bases and the J gene lost 5 bases, with 10 bases spanning the gap. CDR3 size: 14 residues. CDR3 sequence: CASSLAGVGETQYF. DNA of the CDR3: TGTGCCAGCAGCTTAGCGGGAGTTGGGGAGACCCAGTACTTC.

The CDR3 region is CASSLGRPYQETQYF. The CDR3 DNA sequence: TGCGCCAGCAGCTTGGGACGGCCGTACCAAGAGACCCAGTACTTC. The chain has TRBV5-1 and TRBJ2-5; unclear D gene. Between the trimmed V and J ends, which lost 0 bases and 0 bases, there was a span of 9 bases. The CDR3 is 15 amino acids. The germline gives CDR1 SGHRS, CDR2 YFSETQ.

There are a few counts of this clone. This chain links TRBV29-1 with TRBJ1-1; 7 bases match TRBD1. V was pared by 7 bases and J by 0 bases, with 5 bases of the junction left unmatched. From germline, CDR1 is SQVTM and CDR2 ANQGSEA. The CDR3 length is 13 residues. This CDR3 is CSGQGSMNTEAFF. As DNA, the CDR3 is TGCAGCGGACAGGGATCAATGAACACTGAAGCTTTCTTT.

Only a few counts were recorded for this clone. This chain joins TRBV30 and TRBJ2-3; D ambiguous. This CDR3 has 12 residues. Germline CDR1 reads GTSNPN; CDR2 reads SVGIG (reference sequence). Trimming cost V 0 bases and J 4 bases, with 5 bases left between them. CDR3 region: CAWSVEADTQYF. DNA for the CDR3: TGTGCCTGGAGTGTAGAGGCAGATACGCAGTATTTT.

V gene TRBV6-6 combines with J gene TRBJ1-6; 8 positions match TRBD1. CDR3 length equals 16 residues. Germline values: CDR1 MNHNY, CDR2 SVGAGI (reference sequence). The ends lost 3 bases at V and 7 bases at J; junction bases unmatched: 8. For the CDR3, the DNA is TGTGCCAGCAGTTATTTAGGACAGGGAGACAATTCACCCCTCCACTTT. It translates to CASSYLGQGDNSPLHF.

This chain uses TRBV5-1 with TRBJ2-7, with 14 bases matching TRBD2. Per the germline V gene, CDR1 is SGHRS and CDR2 is YFSETQ. The CDR3 is made up of 17 amino acids. Germline trimming cut 0 bases from V and 0 bases from J; bases unmatched to any gene: 2. CDR3 coding DNA: TGCGCCAGCAGCTTGGGGACTAGCGGGGGGTACTCCTACGAGCAGTACTTC. Amino acid sequence: CASSLGTSGGYSYEQYF.

Regarding this clone: A read error may be the cause here, since a much bigger clone is one base away. The sample carries other DNA sequences with the same CDR3. The chain carries TRBV5-4 and TRBJ1-1; TRBD1 matches 10 bases. The germline V gene has CDR1 SGHNT and CDR2 YYREEE (reference sequence). The CDR3 runs 14 residues. This CDR3 is CASSWDRGGTEAFF. The CDR3 coding sequence is TGCGCCAGCAGCTGGGACAGGGGCGGCACTGAAGCTTTCTTT.

The V and J genes are TRBV19 and TRBJ2-2; D uncertain. The germline V gene encodes CDR1 LNHDA and CDR2 SQIVND (reference sequence). V was trimmed by 6 bases and J by 4 bases, leaving 12 bases between them. This CDR3 is 14 amino acids long. The CDR3 nucleotides read TGTGCCAGTAGCTCGACGTGGTCCACCGGGGAGCTGTTTTTT. It translates to CASSSTWSTGELFF.

This clone came up once. The same CDR3 also results from other DNA sequences found in this sample. The chain combines TRBV18 with TRBJ2-1; 9 bases agree with TRBD2. The CDR3 runs to 15 residues. Trimming at V came to 3 bases and at J to 4 bases, leaving 4 bases not matched to a gene. The germline V gene has CDR1 KGHSH and CDR2 LQKENI. CDR3 sequence (DNA): TGTGCCAGCTCACCGGGACTAGCAGGTTACAATGAGCAGTTCTTC. Translation gives CASSPGLAGYNEQFF.

The J gene is TRBJ2-7, the V gene TRBV7-9, with 8 bases aligning to TRBD1. Trimming cost V 3 bases and J 3 bases; bases outside gene matches: 7. This CDR3 has 15 residues. Germline V gene data show CDR1 as SEHNR and CDR2 as FQNEAQ (reference sequence). The CDR3 is CASSFLTTGVYEQYF. The CDR3 bases are TGTGCCAGCAGCTTCCTCACGACAGGGGTCTACGAGCAGTACTTC.